The 28 T cell receptor beta chains below come from one sample, sequenced in a study of T cell repertoires in cytomegalovirus infection. The antigens these receptors bind are not known. TCRdb itself ran the reads through MiXCR, one entry per CDR3 protein. The data contain some 200,000 distinct CDR3 sequences, about 40% of them singletons. The material was CD8+ T cells from cultured PBMCs, obtained from culture after CMV antigen stimulation. The receptor source for this set is a human donor in good health (CMV status not recorded). Some clones in this sample may be carry-over from other donors' samples.

This chain links TRBV7-2 with TRBJ1-4, with D hard to call. Germline V gene sequence: CDR1 SGHTA, CDR2 FQGNSA. The CDR3 is 15 amino acids. V was shortened by 2 bases and J by 5 bases, with 12 bases between the two germline ends. CDR3 DNA: TGTGCCAGCAGCTTAAACCGTGGGGAAAATGAAAAACTGTTTTTT. This encodes CASSLNRGENEKLFF. Full variable domain (rest looked up from reference TRBV7-2 and TRBJ1-4): GAGVSQSPSNKVTEKGKDVELRCDPISGHTALYWYRQSLGQGLEFLIYFQGNSAPDKSGLPSDRFSAERTGGSVSTLTIQRTQQEDSAVYLCASSLNRGENEKLFFGSGTQLSVL.

The chain joins TRBV9 to TRBJ2-2, with a tentative D call TRBD2 (6 bases). Trimming removed 2 bases from V and 2 bases from J, with 25 bases in between. The CDR3 is 20 residues long. Germline V gene data show CDR1 as SGDLS and CDR2 as YYNGEE. CDR3 protein: CASSVGLAPSGTQNTGELFF. The CDR3 DNA sequence: TGTGCCAGCAGCGTGGGTCTCGCCCCTTCCGGGACTCAAAACACCGGGGAGCTGTTTTTT.

The rearrangement uses TRBV9 and TRBJ1-4, with D perhaps TRBD1 (5 bases). The CDR3 is 16 amino acids. Trimming took 4 bases from V and 2 from J, leaving 15 bases between them. From germline, CDR1 is SGDLS and CDR2 YYNGEE. CDR3 residues: CASSKGTGGTNEKLFF. DNA for the CDR3: TGTGCCAGCAGCAAAGGGACGGGAGGCACTAATGAAAAACTGTTTTTT.

J is TRBJ2-5 and V is TRBV7-9, with TRBD1 matching over 7 bases. V gave up 4 bases and J gave up 0 bases; unmatched junction bases: 11. This CDR3 contains 17 residues. CDR1 and CDR2 from the germline V gene are SEHNR and FQNEAQ (reference sequence). CDR3: CASSSDSGTDNQETQYF. CDR3 sequence (DNA): TGTGCCAGCAGCTCAGATTCTGGGACAGACAACCAAGAGACCCAGTACTTC.

This clonotype appeared once. V usage is TRBV20-1 and J usage is TRBJ2-1; 11 bases align to TRBD2. Unmatched junction bases numbered 17, after V lost 3 bases and J lost 1 base. Germline lookup yields CDR1 DFQATT and CDR2 SNEGSKA (reference sequence). The CDR3 is 20 amino acids. DNA for the CDR3: TGCAGTGCTAGTCCCGTCCGACTAGCGGGAAAGGCTAATTCCTACAATGAGCAGTTCTTC. It is translated as CSASPVRLAGKANSYNEQFF.

DNA for the CDR3: TGTGCCAGCAGCTTTTGGACAGATGCTGAAGCTTTCTTT. Protein sequence: CASSFWTDAEAFF. This sequence joins TRBV11-1 and TRBJ1-1, with a possible D match to TRBD1 (6 bases). This CDR3 region has 13 residues. Looked up from germline, CDR1 is SGHAT and CDR2 is FQDESV (reference sequence). Trimming took off 3 bases at V and 6 bases at J, with 11 bases between the two ends.

This clonotype has just a few counts. The CDR3 sequence: CASSYGGGGNYGYTF. The CDR3 nucleotides read TGTGCCAGCAGTTACGGGGGGGGAGGGAACTATGGCTACACCTTC. This chain uses TRBV6-5 with TRBJ1-2; a possible D gene is TRBD1 (5 bases). Germline CDR1 MNHEY, CDR2 SVGAGI. This CDR3 has 15 amino acids. The germline V and J ends were trimmed by 2 bases and 2 bases, with 12 bases remaining between them.

The J gene is TRBJ1-5, the V gene TRBV9, with 9 bases lining up with TRBD1. There are 15 residues in the CDR3. In germline, CDR1 is SGDLS, CDR2 YYNGEE. The V and J ends lost 3 bases and 7 bases, in that order; junction bases with no gene match: 8. As DNA, the CDR3 is TGTGCCAGCAGCGCGACAGGGGGAATAGGGCAGCCCCAGCATTTT. It encodes CASSATGGIGQPQHF.

This clonotype was detected only a few times. The genes are TRBV7-6 and TRBJ2-3, with 10 bases identical to TRBD1. V lost 5 bases and J lost 8; bases outside the gene matches: 13. CDR1 and CDR2 (germline): SGHVS, FNYEAQ. The CDR3 contains 16 residues. The CDR3 nucleotides are TGTGCCAGCAGCCGTAAGCCCGGGACAGGGGAAAGTACGCAGTATTTT. Translating gives CASSRKPGTGESTQYF. Looking up the rest from reference TRBV7-6 and TRBJ2-3 gives the full variable domain: GAGVSQSPRYKVTKRGQDVALRCDPISGHVSLYWYRQALGQGPEFLTYFNYEAQQDKSGLPNDRFSAERPEGSISTLTIQRTEQRDSAMYRCASSRKPGTGESTQYFGPGTRLTVL.

Of note for this clonotype: One junction end disagrees with the germline gene, perhaps due to a read error. The chain has TRBV6-5 and TRBJ2-2, with 7 nucleotides matching TRBD1. CDR3 length equals 21 residues. Germline CDR1 reads MNHEY; CDR2 reads SVGAGI. This chain's CDR3 is CASSYSLGQRRYGENTGVLFF. The CDR3 region has the DNA TGTGCCAGCAGTTACTCTCTGGGACAGAGACGCTACGGGGAGAACACCGGGGTGCTGTTTTTT.

The genes are TRBV7-9 and TRBJ2-3; 11 positions agree with TRBD2. Germline V CDR1 and CDR2: SEHNR, FQNEAQ (reference sequence). V was clipped by 3 bases and J by 6 bases; unmatched bases: 8. CDR3 length: 16 residues. The CDR3 DNA sequence: TGTGCCAGCAGCTTCCGACTAGCGGGGCCGCAGGATACGCAGTATTTT. Translation: CASSFRLAGPQDTQYF.

The chain uses TRBV7-2 and TRBJ2-2; 8 positions agree with TRBD2. J was trimmed by 5 bases and V by 4 bases; bases with no gene match: 9. Germline V gene sequence: CDR1 SGHTA, CDR2 FQGNSA. The CDR3 is made up of 16 amino acids. The chain's CDR3 is CASSSLAGRATGELFF. In DNA form, the CDR3 reads TGTGCCAGCAGCTCGTTAGCGGGAAGGGCGACCGGGGAGCTGTTTTTT.

The genes are TRBV12-3 or TRBV12-4 and TRBJ2-7; D is perhaps TRBD2 (5 bases). CDR3 length: 16 residues. V lost 1 base and J lost 0, with 13 bases in between. Here the CDR3 reads CASSLDGLQSSYEQYF. DNA of the CDR3: TGTGCCAGCAGTTTAGATGGACTCCAGAGCTCCTACGAGCAGTACTTC.

The chain couples TRBV25-1 to TRBJ1-1; D gene ambiguous. V dropped 4 bases and J dropped 3 bases, with 12 bases sitting between them. From germline, CDR1 is MGHDK and CDR2 SYGVNS. The CDR3 sequence is 14 residues long. The CDR3 spells CASSGWGGYTEAFF. The CDR3 DNA follows: TGTGCCAGCAGTGGATGGGGAGGGTACACTGAAGCTTTCTTT.

This clonotype was detected ten times or more. CDR3: CASSLYGVNTGELFF. The CDR3 nucleotides are TGTGCCAGCAGCTTATATGGTGTCAACACCGGGGAGCTGTTTTTT. The chain employs TRBV11-2 and TRBJ2-2; no firm D call. V dropped 2 bases and J dropped 2 bases, with 9 bases sitting between them. Germline CDR1 is SGHAT and CDR2 is FQNNGV. CDR3 length equals 15 residues. Based on the CDR3 plus reference TRBV11-2 and TRBJ2-2, the full variable domain is EAGVAQSPRYKIIEKRQSVAFWCNPISGHATLYWYQQILGQGPKLLIQFQNNGVVDDSQLPKDRFSAERLKGVDSTLKIQPAKLEDSAVYLCASSLYGVNTGELFFGEGSRLTVL.

This clonotype was observed a single time. The chain joins TRBV7-9 to TRBJ2-1; D is perhaps TRBD2 (5 bases). CDR3 length equals 14 residues. The germline V gene has CDR1 SEHNR and CDR2 FQNEAQ (reference sequence). Between the trimmed V and J ends, which lost 7 bases and 5 bases, there was a span of 15 bases. The chain's CDR3 is CASTWAPRDNEQFF. As DNA, the CDR3 is TGTGCCAGCACCTGGGCCCCGAGGGACAATGAGCAGTTCTTC.

This rearrangement joins TRBV27 to TRBJ2-7; D is perhaps TRBD2 (6 bases). Deletions cut 8 bases from V and 4 bases from J, with 9 bases between. The CDR3 has 11 residues. CDR1 MNHEY and CDR2 SMNVEV come from the germline V gene (reference sequence). The CDR3 bases are TGTGCCAGCCATAGCGGTTACGAGCAGTACTTC. Residues: CASHSGYEQYF.

This clonotype was found once. This rearrangement joins TRBV9 to TRBJ2-3; TRBD2 might be the D (5 bases). V was pared by 3 bases and J by 2 bases, with 16 bases between. CDR3 length: 16 residues. Germline V gene lookup returns CDR1 SGDLS and CDR2 YYNGEE. The CDR3 DNA follows: TGTGCCAGCAGCGATGAGGGTGTTCGGACCACAGATACGCAGTATTTT. Translated, it gives CASSDEGVRTTDTQYF.

This clonotype is categorized as medium-sized. The chain links TRBV7-3 to TRBJ1-5; D is unresolved. The CDR3 covers 13 residues. Per the germline V gene, CDR1 is SGHTA and CDR2 is FQGTGA. Trimming stripped 5 bases from V and 4 bases from J, with 9 bases between. The CDR3 sequence: CASSVSGNQPQHF. In nucleotides, the CDR3 is TGTGCCAGCAGCGTCTCGGGGAATCAGCCCCAGCATTTT.

This clonotype was recorded a few times. The V gene is TRBV13, the J gene TRBJ1-1; D is perhaps TRBD1 (6 bases). This CDR3 is 14 amino acids long. V lost 6 bases, J lost 1 base, and 12 bases lay in between. Germline V lookup: CDR1 PRHDT, CDR2 FYEKMQ (reference sequence). The CDR3 nucleotides read TGTGCCAGCAGTGACAGGAATCGGAACACTGAAGCTTTCTTT. Protein: CASSDRNRNTEAFF.

The V call is TRBV2, the J call TRBJ2-1; no clear D. Germline lookup yields CDR1 SNHLY and CDR2 FYNNEI. Trimming left V 3 bases short and J 1 base short, with 13 bases between. The CDR3 length is 16 residues. The CDR3 sequence: CASSETRKPSYNEQFF. The CDR3 DNA reads TGTGCCAGCAGTGAGACAAGAAAGCCTTCCTACAATGAGCAGTTCTTC.

This clonotype was counted once. The rearrangement joins TRBV27 to TRBJ2-2; 11 bases are a match to TRBD2. The junction had 6 bases not matched to a gene; V was cut back by 6 bases and J by 0 bases. CDR3 length: 17 residues. CDR1 and CDR2 from the germline V gene are MNHEY and SMNVEV (reference sequence). The CDR3 coding sequence is TGTGCCAGCAGCAGGCCTAGCGGGGGGACGAACACCGGGGAGCTGTTTTTT. Residues: CASSRPSGGTNTGELFF.

The chain couples TRBV27 to TRBJ2-3; no firm D call. CDR3 length: 13 residues. Trimming removed 3 bases from V and 5 bases from J, with 9 bases in between. CDR1 and CDR2 from the germline V gene are MNHEY and SMNVEV (reference sequence). The CDR3 loop is CASSFVGRDTQYF. In DNA form, the CDR3 reads TGTGCCAGCAGTTTTGTGGGCCGAGATACGCAGTATTTT.

The rearrangement uses TRBV12-5 and TRBJ2-1; 7 bases map to TRBD2. CDR1 is LGHNT, CDR2 FRNRAP, per germline. V dropped 6 bases and J dropped 6; count of bases not matched to a gene: 5. The CDR3 totals 13 residues. In DNA form, the CDR3 reads TGTGCTAGTGGAGCGGGGTGGGGCAATGAGCAGTTCTTC. The encoded protein is CASGAGWGNEQFF.

This clonotype was detected only a few times. This rearrangement joins TRBV7-9 to TRBJ1-1, with a possible D match to TRBD1 (5 bases). Germline V gene data show CDR1 as SEHNR and CDR2 as FQNEAQ (reference sequence). V lost 3 bases and J 4 bases, leaving 12 bases between the germline ends. The CDR3 extends over 14 amino acids. The CDR3 spells CASSFEVRATEAFF. As DNA, the CDR3 is TGTGCCAGCAGCTTCGAGGTCAGGGCCACTGAAGCTTTCTTT.

This clonotype was detected a few times. The genes are TRBV7-8 and TRBJ2-3; D is unresolved. V lost 1 base and J 3 bases, leaving 14 bases between the germline ends. The length of the CDR3 is 16 residues. The germline CDR1 and CDR2 sequences are SGHVS and FQNEAQ. The CDR3 reads CASSLEPWGRTDTQYF. The CDR3 nucleotides read TGTGCCAGCAGCTTAGAGCCCTGGGGTAGGACAGATACGCAGTATTTT.

This chain joins TRBV9 and TRBJ1-1; perhaps TRBD1 as D (6 bases). Germline loops: CDR1 SGDLS, CDR2 YYNGEE. The CDR3 is made up of 12 amino acids. V was pared by 3 bases and J by 7 bases, with 10 bases between. The CDR3 DNA follows: TGTGCCAGCAGCGGTAGGACAGTTGAAGCTTTCTTT. Its protein is CASSGRTVEAFF.

This chain links TRBV12-3 or TRBV12-4 with TRBJ1-5; 11 positions agree with TRBD1. The better agreement between TRBJ2-3 and the DNA end casts doubt on the J call. This CDR3 is built from 14 residues. The CDR3 spells CASSFGTGGQPQYF. The CDR3 bases are TGTGCCAGCAGTTTTGGGACAGGGGGACAGCCCCAGTATTTT.